This T cell receptor (beta chain) was identified in a study of shared clonotypes between healthy human individuals (dated by TCRdb to 2020 to 2022). Looking at the study overall: A couple of women and a few men aged 18 to 49 years were included in the cohort. For each donor, CD4 naive and CD4 memory were each run on three plates, CD8 naive on two plates, and CD8 memory on one plate. The study deeply sequenced blood TCR repertoires of about 5 healthy adults to estimate repertoire size and the extent of clonotype sharing between individuals. To increase sequencing depth and limit assay-specific biases, different laboratories used diverse techniques to prepare libraries and sequence TCR repertoires. Each donor's leukapheresis produced roughly between roughly 0.85 and 9.5 billion PBMCs.

CD8 naive samples were CD45RO-negative cells positively selected for CCR7, giving a CD45RA+CCR7+ population that excluded TemRA cells. Healthy HIV-negative adults with no recently reported acute infections or vaccinations were included as donors. Only Caucasian adults living in Nashville, Tennessee, USA were represented among the donors. Blood was obtained by leukapheresis, after which PBMCs were separated by Ficoll-Histopaque density gradient centrifugation and cryopreserved in liquid nitrogen vapor phase. Analytical flow cytometry was used to check the purity and quantity of each magnetically sorted T cell population. From each sorted fraction, genomic DNA was isolated and quantified by UV absorbance on a Nanodrop 2000c. This clone was picked up one time. No antigen is known for it. Base qualities are not recorded, but no much larger clone differs from it by a single base. Study-wide findings and limitations: About 5% of naive CD4, around 4% of naive CD8, 2.3% of memory CD4, and less than 0.45% of memory CD8 clonotypes were shared across a few donors. Because the study included only a small number of donors, the genetic and exposure-history diversity represented was limited. Incomplete sequencing was indicated by rarefaction of sorted-subset datasets, despite the large sequencing depth. Higher generation probabilities were observed for clonotypes shared by all four sorted-subset donors than for non-shared clonotypes. Pairwise subsampling led to the expectation that sequencing depth would affect the degree of clonotype sharing among donors. Sampling was restricted to blood, and TCR repertoires in tissues likely differ from the TCR repertoires found in blood. Naive subsets generally had larger estimated clonotype richness than memory subsets.

The CDR3, from cysteine to phenylalanine, totals 13 residues. The DNA shown is the 39-base CDR3, in frame from base 1. CDR1 and CDR2, per the germline V gene (reference sequence), are LNHDA and SQIVND. Between the V and J ends, shortened by 3 bases and 7 bases respectively, the junction contains 13 bases. Using the deep immunoSEQ assay, multiplex PCR amplified TCR CDR3 regions from genomic DNA. Extracted genomic DNA from each cell subset was distributed evenly across all wells of several immunoSEQ 96-well plates, and each plate was treated as a replicate. For sorted subsets, each replicate PCR was loaded with roughly 190 ng genomic DNA, equivalent to about 33,000 T cell genomes. The purified libraries were quantified using a Qubit 3.0 fluorometer, sized with a Bioanalyzer 2100, and then quantified again using the KAPA Library Quantification kit. Every immunoSEQ 96-well plate was sequenced on a dedicated single-read 150-cycle Illumina NextSeq 550 flow cell. On the authors' methods: Because the immunoSEQ output included only junctional sequences and no quality scores, the filtering could not be the same as the filtering used for full-length reads. To assign V/J genes and CDR3, sequences were annotated against IMGT germline references using PyIR, a Python wrapper for IgBLAST v1.9. Reads were removed for weak V/J assignments (E-value above 1e-6), missing CDR3, stop codons, out-of-frame junctions, or ambiguous translated residues. A V3J clonotype was defined by an identical inferred V gene, J gene, and CDR3 amino acid sequence. Percentage overlap between repertoires was computed as shared unique clonotypes divided by the size of the smaller repertoire. RTK rarefaction, the Chao1 estimator, and Recon v2.1 estimates of unobserved clonotypes were used to assess repertoire richness. For all TCRbeta clonotypes obtained by the gDNA method from four donors, generation probabilities were computed with OLGA. TCRdb limited this immuneACCESS table to in-frame rearrangements with V and J called. A share of clones is missing; checked studies link under half to unresolved V genes, and the rest is unexplained. The D gene and trimming were derived from the DNA, and the V and J assignments and clone size from that table. Across this sample there are hundreds of thousands of clones, with 95% seen only once. Approximately 0.12% of the sample lies in the top ten.

Recombination connected TRBV19 to TRBJ2-7, with the D segment identity uncertain. Sequencing was done on a sample of naive CD8+ T cells sorted from blood. The label giving this sample's cell subset or site can be read as: CD45RA+CCR7+. This receptor was taken from a woman under 40 in good health. In nucleotides, the sequence is TGTGCCAGTAGTATCGGCGGATTAGGAGAGCAGTACTTC. The encoded protein is CASSIGGLGEQYF.